This T cell receptor beta chain stems from a study of blood T cell repertoires in COVID-19. Germline CDR1 and CDR2: MDHEN and SYDVKM. The length of the CDR3 is 12 residues. The V and J ends lost 7 bases and 6 bases respectively, with 12 bases between them. The assay was immunoSEQ multiplex PCR, and TCRdb's table has in-frame clones only and misses some. The table lists 360,000 or so clones, approximately 89% of them singletons. The chain is built from TRBV28 and TRBJ1-1; TRBD1 might be the D (5 bases). The receptor was derived from a woman aged 30 to 39 who had recovered from COVID-19. Sample: PBMCs or T cells enriched from blood (not recorded which). In nucleotides, the CDR3 is TGTGCCAGCACTCAACAGGTCGCTGAAGCTTTCTTT. Its translation is CASTQQVAEAFF.